What follows are 8 T cell receptor beta chains derived from one specimen sequenced in a study of blood T cell repertoires in COVID-19. Profiled with immunoSEQ multiplex PCR; TCRdb holds only in-frame clones, not every one. The repertoire holds a few hundred thousand clones, with 85% as singletons. Sequenced sample: peripheral blood. Source of these receptors: a woman aged 18 to 35 with acute or convalescent COVID-19.

This clone was picked up one time. This chain uses TRBV24-1 with TRBJ1-5, with TRBD1 identical over 7 bases. The CDR3 covers 16 residues. With V trimmed by 4 bases and J by 7 bases, 12 bases remained unmatched. The germline V gene encodes CDR1 KGHDR and CDR2 SFDVKD. The DNA for the CDR3 is TGTGCCACCAGTGACTCCGACAGGGATTTTCGGCAGCCCCAGCATTTT. Its translation is CATSDSDRDFRQPQHF.

The CDR3 reads CASSHSSPLHF. CDR3 nucleotide sequence: TGTGCCAGCAGCCATAGTTCACCCCTCCACTTT. This chain joins TRBV28 and TRBJ1-6; the D is unclear. V dropped 6 bases and J dropped 9 bases, with 6 bases sitting between them. The germline CDR1 and CDR2 sequences are MDHEN and SYDVKM. The CDR3 covers 11 residues.

A note on this clone: Other nucleotide sequences from this sample produce the same CDR3. V gene TRBV6-5 combines with J gene TRBJ2-1, with D possibly being TRBD1 (5 bases). CDR1 and CDR2 from the germline V gene are MNHEY and SVGAGI. This CDR3 spans 13 amino acids. The V end was cut by 6 bases, the J end by 4 bases, with 10 bases between. The CDR3 protein is CASRPRAYNEQFF. In DNA form, the CDR3 reads TGTGCCAGCAGACCCAGGGCTTACAATGAGCAGTTCTTC.

This chain uses TRBV4-1 with TRBJ2-5; 11 positions agree with TRBD2. The CDR3 runs 16 residues. Germline CDR1 and CDR2: MGHRA and YSYEKL. The ends lost 2 bases at V and 7 bases at J; junction bases unmatched: 9. The CDR3 region has the DNA TGCGCCAGCAGCCAACTAGCGGGAGGCGCAGTAGGGACCCAGTACTTC. Translating it yields CASSQLAGGAVGTQYF.

The chain is built from TRBV5-1 and TRBJ1-4, with 7 bases matching TRBD1. This CDR3 contains 17 residues. V dropped 3 bases and J dropped 4; count of bases not matched to a gene: 12. The germline V gene encodes CDR1 SGHRS and CDR2 YFSETQ. This CDR3 reads CASSSQRSTGLNEKLFF. CDR3 coding DNA: TGCGCCAGCAGCTCCCAACGATCGACAGGGCTTAATGAAAAACTGTTTTTT.

J is TRBJ1-2 and V is TRBV5-1, with TRBD1 identical over 8 bases. The V and J ends lost 5 bases and 6 bases, in that order; junction bases with no gene match: 6. The CDR3 has 13 residues. CDR1 is SGHRS and CDR2 is YFSETQ in the germline V gene. DNA for the CDR3: TGCGCCAGCAGAGGGACGACAGGGGATGGCTACACCTTC. Translating gives CASRGTTGDGYTF.

This chain joins TRBV24-1 and TRBJ1-2, with no clear D. The CDR3 sequence is 13 residues long. The V gene's germline CDR1 is KGHDR and CDR2 SFDVKD. Trimming stripped 4 bases from V and 8 bases from J, with 13 bases between. The CDR3: CATSETGVSGYTF. The CDR3 region has the DNA TGTGCCACCAGTGAGACCGGGGTAAGCGGCTACACCTTC.

The chain has TRBV7-9 and TRBJ2-5; D may be TRBD2 (6 bases). Trimming cost V 1 base and J 5 bases, with 11 bases left between them. The CDR3 contains 14 residues. Germline V CDR1 and CDR2: SEHNR, FQNEAQ (reference sequence). The CDR3 protein is CASSLGVAGETQYF. The CDR3 region has the DNA TGTGCCAGCAGCTTAGGTGTGGCGGGGGAGACCCAGTACTTC.